The 2 T cell receptor beta chains presented below share a single source sample, sequenced in a study of blood T cell repertoires in COVID-19 (dated by TCRdb to the early 2020s). The library was obtained by the immunoSEQ multiplex PCR assay. TCRdb provides this immuneACCESS table in a form limited to in-frame rearrangements. Some clones are lacking; in checked studies, under half of them reflect an unresolved V gene, and why the rest are absent is not known. A total of roughly 100,000 clones appear in this sample, 91% of them only once. The ten largest clones capture roughly 6% of the sample. Input material: peripheral blood. The receptors were gathered from a human donor in a cohort sampled during active COVID-19.

The chain combines TRBV30 with TRBJ2-1; TRBD2 is a possible D gene (5 bases). CDR3 length: 13 residues. Looked up from germline, CDR1 is GTSNPN and CDR2 is SVGIG (reference sequence). V dropped 1 base and J dropped 4 bases, with 8 bases sitting between them. CDR3 region: CAWSGSGYNEQFF. In DNA form, the CDR3 reads TGTGCCTGGAGTGGCTCGGGGTACAATGAGCAGTTCTTC.

The CDR3 coding sequence is TGCGCCAGCAGTGAGCAAGGACAGGGGATAAGGGAGCAGTTCTTC. It codes for CASSEQGQGIREQFF. The chain is built from TRBV10-1 and TRBJ2-1, with 9 nucleotides matching TRBD1. J was trimmed by 10 bases and V by 2 bases; bases with no gene match: 9. From germline, CDR1 is WNHNN and CDR2 SYGVQD (reference sequence). This CDR3 is 15 amino acids long.